These 5 T cell receptor beta chains came from one sample sequenced in a study of T cells in Graves' hyperthyroidism and ophthalmopathy (dated by TCRdb to the late 2010s). Library generation was performed with multiplex PCR. The sequencer was an Illumina HiSeq 2000. The TCR beta CDR3 regions were amplified from the RNA transcripts. The first round of RT-PCR for the TCR CDR3 was performed with the HTBI primer set and the Qiagen OneStep RT-PCR kit. TCRdb reanalyzed the raw reads on its own, using fastp at Q25 for trimming and MiXCR for clone calling, and kept in-frame beta chains. Merged by CDR3 protein, the rows form single entries marked with the most common genes and DNA. The sample table records around 190,000 distinct CDR3 sequences; over 15% of these occur just once. The top ten hold roughly 29% of the sample. The sequencing sample was made of blood. The origin of the receptors is a woman aged 45-65 years with Graves' hyperthyroidism.

This clonotype was seen ten or more times. The V gene is TRBV6-1, the J gene TRBJ1-5; D is uncertain. The ends were cut back, 7 bases at V and 0 bases at J, with 10 bases in the middle. The CDR3 covers 14 residues. CDR1 and CDR2 from the germline V gene are MNHNS and SASEGT. As DNA, the CDR3 is TGTGCCAGCATTTCCAGGAATAGCAATCAGCCCCAGCATTTT. The encoded protein is CASISRNSNQPQHF.

The gene calls are TRBV7-2 and TRBJ2-3; tentatively, D is TRBD1 (5 bases). V was trimmed by 0 bases and J by 5 bases, leaving 15 bases between them. The CDR3 is 16 amino acids. Per germline, CDR1 SGHTA and CDR2 FQGNSA. CDR3 in DNA: TGTGCCAGCAGCTTAGCACCCGCAGGGTGGCAAGATACGCAGTATTTT. Translated: CASSLAPAGWQDTQYF. Full variable domain (rest looked up from reference TRBV7-2 and TRBJ2-3): GAGVSQSPSNKVTEKGKDVELRCDPISGHTALYWYRQSLGQGLEFLIYFQGNSAPDKSGLPSDRFSAERTGGSVSTLTIQRTQQEDSAVYLCASSLAPAGWQDTQYFGPGTRLTVL.

At least ten counts were recorded for this clonotype. This chain joins TRBV18 and TRBJ1-1, with TRBD1 as a possible D gene (6 bases). In germline, CDR1 is KGHSH, CDR2 LQKENI. V lost 8 bases, J lost 5 bases, and 15 bases lay in between. This CDR3 is 13 amino acids long. The CDR3 DNA follows: TGTGCCAGCAGTGACGGACAGTCGACTGAAGCTTTCTTT. Its translation: CASSDGQSTEAFF.

With respect to this clonotype: A single base separates this from a much larger clone, so it may be a read error. The chain employs TRBV6-2 or TRBV6-3 and TRBJ2-2; 10 nucleotides match TRBD2. From germline, CDR1 is MNHEY and CDR2 SVGEGT. The CDR3 has 18 residues. After removal of 0 bases from V and 0 bases from J, the junction contained 4 bases not matched to a gene. CDR3 DNA: TGTGCCAGCAGTTACTCCCTCGGACTAGCGGCGAACACCGGGGAGCTGTTTTTT. Translating gives CASSYSLGLAANTGELFF.

This clonotype has a count of ten or more. The chain has TRBV6-2 or TRBV6-3 and TRBJ1-2; D uncertain. The germline gives CDR1 MNHEY, CDR2 SVGEGT. V was shortened by 2 bases and J by 4 bases, with 11 bases between the two germline ends. There are 14 residues in the CDR3. This chain's CDR3 is CASSYEGNSYGYTF. As DNA, the CDR3 is TGTGCCAGCAGTTACGAAGGGAATAGCTATGGCTACACCTTC.